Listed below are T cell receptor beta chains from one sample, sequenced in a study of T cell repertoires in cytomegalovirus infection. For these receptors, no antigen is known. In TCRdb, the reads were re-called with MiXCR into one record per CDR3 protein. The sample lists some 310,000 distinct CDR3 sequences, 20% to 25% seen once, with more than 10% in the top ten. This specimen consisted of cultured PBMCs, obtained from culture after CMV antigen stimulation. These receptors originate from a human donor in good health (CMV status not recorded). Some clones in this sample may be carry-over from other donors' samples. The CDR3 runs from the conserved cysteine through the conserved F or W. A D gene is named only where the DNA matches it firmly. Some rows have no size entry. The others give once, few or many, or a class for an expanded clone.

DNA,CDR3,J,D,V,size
TGTGCCAGCAGTTTTCTAGCGGGACTCACAGATACGCAGTATTTT,CASSFLAGLTDTQYF,TRBJ2-3,TRBD2,TRBV7-2,many
TGCGCCAGCAGCTCCGCCGGACTCTCCTACAATGAGCAGTTCTTC,CASSSAGLSYNEQFF,TRBJ2-1,-,TRBV4-1,few
TGTGCCACCAGTGATTTGCGGGTCGGGAAGAACACCGGGGAGCTGTTTTTT,CATSDLRVGKNTGELFF,TRBJ2-2,-,TRBV24-1,-
TGTGCCAGCAGCCTGAGACTAGGGGAAGAGACCCAGTACTTC,CASSLRLGEETQYF,TRBJ2-5,-,TRBV5-6,-
TGTGCCAGCAGGGCTTTAGAGGGGCAGACCTACAATGAGCAGTTCTTC,CASRALEGQTYNEQFF,TRBJ2-1,-,TRBV28,-
TGTGCCATCAGTGAGCAGGGGCTGACTAATGAAAAACTGTTTTTT,CAISEQGLTNEKLFF,TRBJ1-4,-,TRBV10-3,few
TGTGCCAGCAGTTCACCGACCGACAGGGGGAGAAATGAGCAGTTCTTC,CASSSPTDRGRNEQFF,TRBJ2-1,TRBD1,TRBV28,few
TGTGCCAGCAGCTTAAATCTCGCCATCCCAGATACGCAGTATTTT,CASSLNLAIPDTQYF,TRBJ2-3,-,TRBV7-3,-
TGTGCCAGCAACTCAGGACTAGCGGGAGGGACCGGGGAGCTGTTTTTT,CASNSGLAGGTGELFF,TRBJ2-2,TRBD2,TRBV12-3/TRBV12-4,few
TGTGCCACCAGCAGAGTTCGACTTCAGTCCAAGTTTGGAAACACCATATATTTT,CATSRVRLQSKFGNTIYF,TRBJ1-3,-,TRBV15,-
TGTGCCAGCAGCTTACCCCGCGTCCAGGGGGGTCCCGGCTACACCTTC,CASSLPRVQGGPGYTF,TRBJ1-2,TRBD1,TRBV7-9,-
TGTGCCAGCAGTTTAGCTAGCGATACGCAGTATTTT,CASSLASDTQYF,TRBJ2-3,-,TRBV28,-
TGTGCCAGCAGGACGGGTCACACCGGGGAGCTGTTTTTT,CASRTGHTGELFF,TRBJ2-2,-,TRBV7-2,many
TGCAGCGTTCTGGGCCAGAACACTGAAGCTTTCTTT,CSVLGQNTEAFF,TRBJ1-1,-,TRBV29-1,many
TGCGCCAGCAGCCAAGCGTCGGTGAGGGGTAGCTACACCTTC,CASSQASVRGSYTF,TRBJ1-2,-,TRBV4-3,-
TGCAGTGCTTTATCGACAGCTAGAGACAATGAGCAGTTCTTC,CSALSTARDNEQFF,TRBJ2-1,-,TRBV20-1,-
TGTGCCAGCAGTTTAGTAGGGGGGCTGGACGAGCAGTACTTC,CASSLVGGLDEQYF,TRBJ2-7,-,TRBV12-3/TRBV12-4,many
TGCGCCAGCAGCCAAGAGGGGCGGTATGGCTACACCTTC,CASSQEGRYGYTF,TRBJ1-2,-,TRBV4-1,-
TGTGCTAGTGGTTTGGAGTACCAAGAGACCCAGTACTTC,CASGLEYQETQYF,TRBJ2-5,-,TRBV12-5,-
TGTGCCAGCAGCTCCCGGGACAGGGGCGACACCGGGGAGCTGTTTTTT,CASSSRDRGDTGELFF,TRBJ2-2,TRBD1,TRBV7-2,many
TGCAGTGCTCTTACAGCGGGAGGGCCCCAAGAGACCCAGTACTTC,CSALTAGGPQETQYF,TRBJ2-5,TRBD2,TRBV20-1,-
TGTGCCAGCAGCGGGACTCCCTCCTACAATGAGCAGTTCTTC,CASSGTPSYNEQFF,TRBJ2-1,-,TRBV7-2,many
TGTGCCAGCAGTTTCGGACAGGGAGCTTTCTTT,CASSFGQGAFF,TRBJ1-1,TRBD1,TRBV12-3/TRBV12-4,-
TGTGCCAGTAGTATGGGTTCTAGCAGAGGGAATGAGCAGTTCTTC,CASSMGSSRGNEQFF,TRBJ2-1,-,TRBV19,-
TGTGCCAGCAGTGTCCTCAACCCAACAGATACGCAGTATTTT,CASSVLNPTDTQYF,TRBJ2-3,-,TRBV6-1,many
TGTGCCAGCAGCCCTCCTACAGGGGCCCACGAGCAGTACTTC,CASSPPTGAHEQYF,TRBJ2-7,TRBD1,TRBV12-3/TRBV12-4,-
TGTGCCAGCAGCCGCAGGTCCTTTGATGAAAAACTGTTTTTT,CASSRRSFDEKLFF,TRBJ1-4,-,TRBV11-2,-
TGTGCCAGCAGCAACCACGGACTAGCCGATGAGCAGTTCTTC,CASSNHGLADEQFF,TRBJ2-1,TRBD2,TRBV11-3,many
TGTGCCAGCAGTGAGGATAACGGGGGCTACACCTTC,CASSEDNGGYTF,TRBJ1-2,-,TRBV12-3/TRBV12-4,few
TGCAGTGCTAGCGAAGGAAATAACTATGGCTACACCTTC,CSASEGNNYGYTF,TRBJ1-2,-,TRBV20-1,-
TGCAGCGTTGTGGGGGGGAGCAGGGAGCTGTTTTTT,CSVVGGSRELFF,TRBJ2-2,TRBD2,TRBV29-1,-
TGTGCCAGCAGCCAAGAGGGGTCGGGAGCCGGCACAGATACGCAGTATTTT,CASSQEGSGAGTDTQYF,TRBJ2-3,-,TRBV4-2,few
TGTGCCAGCAGTGGCACAGGGAATGGCTACACCTTC,CASSGTGNGYTF,TRBJ1-2,-,TRBV12-3/TRBV12-4,few
TGTGCCAGCAGTTTATCCAGTGCAGGATATGGCTACACCTTC,CASSLSSAGYGYTF,TRBJ1-2,-,TRBV27,-
TGCGCCAGCAGCTTGGAAGGGGCCCTTTATGGCTACACCTTC,CASSLEGALYGYTF,TRBJ1-2,-,TRBV5-1,-
TGTGCCAGCAGCCAAGTCCTAAGGGGGGCTTACAATGAGCAGTTCTTC,CASSQVLRGAYNEQFF,TRBJ2-1,-,TRBV9,-
TGTGCCACCAGCAGTGGACAGTACAACAATCAGCCCCAGCATTTT,CATSSGQYNNQPQHF,TRBJ1-5,-,TRBV15,many
TGTGCCAGTAGTATAGGGCTGCCACGAAACACTGAAGCTTTCTTT,CASSIGLPRNTEAFF,TRBJ1-1,-,TRBV19,-
TGTGCCAGCAGTCAATGGACTCGTCCCCATGAGCAGTTCTTC,CASSQWTRPHEQFF,TRBJ2-1,-,TRBV6-6,-
TGTGCCAGCAGTTTAGGGTCGACTAGCGGGGGATCGGATACGCAGTATTTT,CASSLGSTSGGSDTQYF,TRBJ2-3,TRBD2,TRBV28,-
TGTGCCTGGAGTGTACAAAGTGGCACTGAAGCTTTCTTT,CAWSVQSGTEAFF,TRBJ1-1,-,TRBV30,few
TGCGCCAGCAGCCAAGAAAGTCCTAGCGGGAGGACTGCCTACAATGAGCAGTTCTTC,CASSQESPSGRTAYNEQFF,TRBJ2-1,TRBD2,TRBV4-1,-
TGCGCCAGCTCCCGAGGGGGACTAGCGGACAATGAGCAGTTCTTC,CASSRGGLADNEQFF,TRBJ2-1,TRBD2,TRBV4-1,-
TGTGCCAGCAGCTCGATAAGCGGGGAGGAGGGCAAGCAGCCCCAGCATTTT,CASSSISGEEGKQPQHF,TRBJ1-5,-,TRBV7-2,many
TGCGCCAGCAGCCAAGCATACTCCGGGACAGGTCAGTTCTTC,CASSQAYSGTGQFF,TRBJ2-1,TRBD1,TRBV4-3,-
TGTGCCAGCAGCTTAGTGTGGGGGGACACTGAAGCTTTCTTT,CASSLVWGDTEAFF,TRBJ1-1,-,TRBV7-2,-
TGTGCCAGCAGCCCCCGGACGGATAACTATGGCTACACCTTC,CASSPRTDNYGYTF,TRBJ1-2,-,TRBV7-2,many
TGCAGTGCTAGATCCAGACTAGCGGGCTCCCCCTACGAGCAGTACTTC,CSARSRLAGSPYEQYF,TRBJ2-7,TRBD2,TRBV20-1,-
TGTGCCAGCAGGAATAGGAAGGTTGGGGCCAACGTCCTGACTTTC,CASRNRKVGANVLTF,TRBJ2-6,-,TRBV28,few
TGCGCCAGCAGCCAAGCCCCGGGACAGAACTACGAGCAGTACTTC,CASSQAPGQNYEQYF,TRBJ2-7,TRBD1,TRBV4-3,-
TGTGCCACCAGCAGTGAACAGGGGGGGACTGAAGCTTTCTTT,CATSSEQGGTEAFF,TRBJ1-1,TRBD1,TRBV15,many
TGTGCCAGCAGGTACCCCCGGGAAGCCACCGGGGAGCTGTTTTTT,CASRYPREATGELFF,TRBJ2-2,-,TRBV28,-
TGTGCCAGCCTACCCCTTGGGAGCGGACGAGACCACGAGCAGTACTTC,CASLPLGSGRDHEQYF,TRBJ2-7,-,TRBV6-2/TRBV6-3,-
TGTGCCAGTAGTATAGATACTGAGGGGAACTATGGCTACACCTTC,CASSIDTEGNYGYTF,TRBJ1-2,-,TRBV19,few